These 17 T cell receptor beta chains share one sample of origin, sequenced in a study of persistence of HIV-infected CD4 T cells. Cells were stimulated with overlapping HIV-1 Gag 15-mer peptides. Responding CD4+ T cells were sorted by upregulation of both CD40 ligand and CD69. No antigen has been assigned to these receptors. Sequencing used immunoSEQ version 4 in survey mode. Data came from immunoSEQ multiplex PCR; TCRdb stores just in-frame clones and leaves some out. The data show 25,000 to 35,000 clones, with around 70% seen just once and roughly 1.4% held by the top ten. This sample comprised CD4+ T cells sorted from PBMCs after roughly 19-hour stimulation, obtained from a patient who received antiretroviral therapy. The receptors originated from an adult man with HIV who was CMV-seropositive.

The chain carries TRBV4-2 and TRBJ2-3; possible D gene TRBD2, 6 bases. Germline CDR1 and CDR2: LGHNA and YNFKEQ. Trimming removed 4 bases at V and 1 base at J, with 24 bases between. The CDR3 consists of 19 residues. The CDR3 here is CASSRLGRGAVQGTDTQYF. The DNA for the CDR3 is TGTGCCAGCAGCCGACTGGGACGCGGGGCTGTGCAAGGCACAGATACGCAGTATTTT.

The CDR3 region is CASSLAGNTEAFF. The CDR3 DNA is TGCGCCAGCAGCTTGGCTGGGAACACTGAAGCTTTCTTT. This chain joins TRBV5-1 and TRBJ1-1; D uncertain. The germline V gene has CDR1 SGHRS and CDR2 YFSETQ. Trimming removed 0 bases at V and 1 base at J, with 4 bases between. The CDR3 has 13 amino acids.

This clone was observed a few times. This specimen includes other DNA sequences encoding the same CDR3. This rearrangement joins TRBV19 to TRBJ1-4; tentatively, D is TRBD1 (5 bases). CDR1 is LNHDA, CDR2 SQIVND, per germline (reference sequence). This CDR3 spans 14 amino acids. V was cut by 3 bases and J by 1 base, with 6 bases left in between. The CDR3 reads CASSIQGTNEKLFF. Here the CDR3 DNA reads TGTGCCAGTAGTATTCAGGGAACTAATGAAAAACTGTTTTTT.

The chain uses TRBV7-2 and TRBJ1-1, with a tentative D call TRBD1 (6 bases). Germline V CDR1 and CDR2: SGHTA, FQGNSA. The CDR3 runs 14 residues. V was clipped by 6 bases and J by 2 bases, with 13 bases between them. This chain's CDR3 is CASSLGTPNTEAFF. The CDR3 nucleotides read TGTGCCAGCAGTCTTGGGACACCTAACACTGAAGCTTTCTTT.

In this sample, this clone turned up once. The gene calls are TRBV18 and TRBJ1-2; D is unresolved. The germline V gene encodes CDR1 KGHSH and CDR2 LQKENI. The CDR3 is made up of 13 amino acids. Trimming cost V 2 bases and J 1 base, with 5 bases left between them. The CDR3 loop is CASSPNSNYGYTF. CDR3 nucleotide sequence: TGTGCCAGCTCACCAAACAGTAACTATGGCTACACCTTC. The variable domain in full, completed from reference TRBV18 and TRBJ1-2, reads NAGVMQNPRHLVRRRGQEARLRCSPMKGHSHVYWYRQLPEEGLKFMVYLQKENIIDESGMPKERFSAEFPKEGPSILRIQQVVRGDSAAYFCASSPNSNYGYTFGSGTRLTVV.

J is TRBJ1-6 and V is TRBV6-6, with unresolved D. This CDR3 has 14 amino acids. Germline V gives CDR1 MNHNY, CDR2 SVGAGI (reference sequence). The ends were cut back, 8 bases at V and 11 bases at J, with 19 bases in the middle. The CDR3 sequence: CASLQGNQVTPLHF. CDR3 coding DNA: TGTGCCAGCCTACAAGGGAACCAGGTGACACCCCTCCACTTT.

This clone occurred a few times. This rearrangement joins TRBV7-3 to TRBJ2-2; perhaps TRBD2 as D (5 bases). Deletions cut 5 bases from V and 0 bases from J, with 13 bases between. The length of the CDR3 is 16 residues. CDR1 is SGHTA and CDR2 is FQGTGA in the germline V gene. The CDR3 loop reads CASSARGSPNTGELFF. The CDR3 nucleotides read TGTGCCAGCAGCGCCCGAGGGAGCCCGAACACCGGGGAGCTGTTTTTT. Combining the CDR3 with reference TRBV7-3 and TRBJ2-2 gives the whole variable domain GAGVSQTPSNKVTEKGKYVELRCDPISGHTALYWYRQSLGQGPEFLIYFQGTGAADDSGLPNDRFFAVRPEGSVSTLKIQRTERGDSAVYLCASSARGSPNTGELFFGEGSRLTVL.

The gene calls are TRBV19 and TRBJ2-1, with 9 bases identical to TRBD2. The ends lost 4 bases at V and 0 bases at J; junction bases unmatched: 7. CDR1 and CDR2 from the germline V gene are LNHDA and SQIVND (reference sequence). The CDR3 runs 17 residues. For the CDR3, the DNA is TGTGCCAGTAGTAATAGCGGGGGATTGAGCTCCTACAATGAGCAGTTCTTC. Protein sequence: CASSNSGGLSSYNEQFF.

This clone was counted only a few times. The rearrangement joins TRBV4-1 to TRBJ2-2, with 7 bases that match TRBD1. V lost 1 base to trimming and J lost 4 bases; unmatched junction nucleotides: 9. CDR1 and CDR2 from the germline V gene are MGHRA and YSYEKL. This CDR3 spans 17 amino acids. The chain's CDR3 is CASSQARQGRGTGELFF. CDR3 coding DNA: TGCGCCAGCAGCCAAGCCCGACAGGGTCGTGGCACCGGGGAGCTGTTTTTT.

The chain recombines TRBV2 with TRBJ2-2; a weak D match, TRBD1 (7 bases). The CDR3 runs to 16 residues. Germline V gene lookup returns CDR1 SNHLY and CDR2 FYNNEI. V was shortened by 0 bases and J by 4 bases, with 12 bases between the two germline ends. Here the CDR3 DNA reads TGTGCCAGCAGTGAAGCGGGCCAGGGGGGCACCGGGGAGCTGTTTTTT. It is translated as CASSEAGQGGTGELFF.

The chain combines TRBV6-4 with TRBJ2-1, with D uncertain. The germline CDR1 and CDR2 sequences are MRHNA and SNTAGT. The CDR3 extends over 13 amino acids. V dropped 5 bases and J dropped 7 bases, with 12 bases sitting between them. CDR3 loop: CASSHGFRNEQFF. The CDR3 DNA follows: TGTGCCAGCAGTCACGGGTTTAGGAATGAGCAGTTCTTC.

The CDR3 bases are TGTGCCAGCAGCCAAGCACTAGCGGGGGGCGCCTCCTACGAGCAGTACTTC. As protein: CASSQALAGGASYEQYF. The J gene is TRBJ2-7, the V gene TRBV3-1 (or the pseudogene TRBV3-2), with 12 bases that match TRBD2. CDR1 LGHDT and CDR2 YNNKEL come from the germline V gene (reference sequence). J was trimmed by 0 bases and V by 1 base; bases with no gene match: 4. The CDR3 contains 17 residues.

This clone has more than one count but fewer than ten. The chain joins TRBV5-1 to TRBJ2-1, with 8 bases that match TRBD2. CDR3 size: 17 residues. Germline CDR1 reads SGHRS; CDR2 reads YFSETQ. The trim removed 4 bases at V and 0 bases at J, leaving 9 bases unmatched. The CDR3 coding sequence is TGCGCCAGCAGCGCCACAGCGGGGGCTAGCTCCTACAATGAGCAGTTCTTC. It specifies CASSATAGASSYNEQFF.

This clone was picked up a small number of times. The chain has TRBV2 and TRBJ1-5, with D perhaps TRBD1 (5 bases). The V gene's germline CDR1 is SNHLY and CDR2 FYNNEI. The CDR3 loop spans 13 amino acids. Trimming shortened V by 8 bases and J by 1 base, and 9 bases separated the two germline ends. DNA for the CDR3: TGTGCCAGCGGGGACTCAAGCAATCAGCCCCAGCATTTT. Translated, it gives CASGDSSNQPQHF.

The rearrangement uses TRBV7-9 and TRBJ1-1; D possibly corresponds to TRBD1 (5 bases). CDR1 is SEHNR, CDR2 FQNEAQ, per germline (reference sequence). With 0 bases removed from V and 2 bases from J, the gap between germline ends came to 7 bases. The CDR3 runs 14 residues. The DNA of the CDR3 is TGTGCCAGCAGCTTAGCGAGGGGTAACACTGAAGCTTTCTTT. It codes for CASSLARGNTEAFF.

Sample share makes this clone medium-sized (0.01 to 0.1%). The V and J genes are TRBV28 and TRBJ1-3; 7 positions match TRBD1. V was pared by 6 bases and J by 3 bases, with 5 bases of the junction left unmatched. This CDR3 comprises 14 residues. Germline CDR1 reads MDHEN; CDR2 reads SYDVKM. The CDR3 nucleotides read TGTGCCAGCAGGATGGGACAGCGTGGAAACACCATATATTTT. Its protein product is CASRMGQRGNTIYF.

This chain joins TRBV15 and TRBJ2-7, with a tentative D call TRBD1 (6 bases). Germline CDR1 LNHNV, CDR2 YYDKDF (reference sequence). CDR3 length: 14 residues. The V gene lost 0 bases and the J gene lost 2 bases, with 8 bases spanning the gap. The CDR3 spells CATSREAGAYEQYF. The CDR3 coding sequence is TGTGCCACCAGCAGAGAAGCAGGGGCCTACGAGCAGTACTTC.